Listed here are 18 T cell receptor beta chains from one sample, sequenced in a study of blood T cell repertoires in COVID-19. TCRdb's table, derived via immunoSEQ multiplex PCR, lists solely in-frame clones and lacks some. The data show around 110,000 clones, 80% to 85% seen once. The sequencing sample was made of peripheral blood. Receptor source: a human donor in a cohort sampled during active COVID-19.

The chain joins TRBV24-1 to TRBJ2-2, with 13 bases identical to TRBD2. Germline trimming cut 7 bases from V and 2 bases from J; bases unmatched to any gene: 9. Germline assignment: CDR1 KGHDR and CDR2 SFDVKD. The CDR3 has 18 residues. The CDR3 DNA follows: TGTGCCACCAGCGCACCGGGACTAGCGGGATCTAACACCGGGGAGCTGTTTTTT. Protein product: CATSAPGLAGSNTGELFF.

This clone came up a few times. This chain uses TRBV7-9 with TRBJ1-1; possible D gene TRBD1, 5 bases. The CDR3 extends over 14 amino acids. CDR1 SEHNR and CDR2 FQNEAQ come from the germline V gene (reference sequence). Trimming shortened V by 5 bases and J by 5 bases, and 15 bases separated the two germline ends. The chain's CDR3 is CASSGGTQGTEAFF. The DNA for the CDR3 is TGTGCCAGCAGCGGCGGGACCCAAGGGACTGAAGCTTTCTTT.

This sequence joins TRBV6-6 and TRBJ1-2, with 7 bases identical to TRBD1. V shed 9 bases and J 4 bases; nucleotides not matched to a gene: 14. Per the germline V gene, CDR1 is MNHNY and CDR2 is SVGAGI (reference sequence). This CDR3 is 15 amino acids long. CDR3 in DNA: TGTGCCAGGGATACGAGACAGGGTTGGGGCTATGGCTACACCTTC. This gives the protein CARDTRQGWGYGYTF.

This chain uses TRBV9 with TRBJ2-1, with TRBD2 matching 10 bases. Germline V lookup: CDR1 SGDLS, CDR2 YYNGEE. The CDR3 totals 17 residues. V trimming: 0 bases; J trimming: 4 bases; junction bases outside the gene matches: 7. DNA of the CDR3: TGTGCCAGCAGCGTAGAAGCAGGACTAGCGGTATACAATGAGCAGTTCTTC. Translated, it gives CASSVEAGLAVYNEQFF.

This clone has more than one count but fewer than ten. The V call is TRBV2, the J call TRBJ2-1; 7 bases fit TRBD1. Germline values: CDR1 SNHLY, CDR2 FYNNEI. Trimming cost V 4 bases and J 8 bases; bases outside gene matches: 8. The CDR3 covers 14 residues. CDR3 residues: CASSVWRGGDEQFF. The CDR3 coding sequence is TGTGCCAGCAGTGTATGGAGAGGGGGCGATGAGCAGTTCTTC.

The rearrangement uses TRBV28 and TRBJ1-1; perhaps TRBD1 as D (5 bases). CDR3 length: 15 residues. Germline CDR1 is MDHEN and CDR2 is SYDVKM. Trimming stripped 2 bases from V and 0 bases from J, with 10 bases between. The CDR3 DNA follows: TGTGCCAGCAGTTTACAAACAGGTTTGAACACTGAAGCTTTCTTT. Protein product: CASSLQTGLNTEAFF.

The chain uses TRBV28 and TRBJ2-1; TRBD2 aligns across 8 bases. Germline lookup yields CDR1 MDHEN and CDR2 SYDVKM. The CDR3 runs to 14 residues. After removal of 8 bases from V and 4 bases from J, the junction contained 7 bases not matched to a gene. This CDR3 is CASRVSGTYNEQFF. The DNA of the CDR3 is TGTGCCAGCCGAGTTAGCGGGACATACAATGAGCAGTTCTTC.

In nucleotides, the CDR3 is TGTGCCAGCAGCGTGGGACAGGGGACCTATGGCTACACCTTC. It codes for CASSVGQGTYGYTF. The chain couples TRBV9 to TRBJ1-2; 10 bases map to TRBD1. CDR1 and CDR2 (germline): SGDLS, YYNGEE. CDR3 size: 14 residues. Germline trimming cut 2 bases from V and 4 bases from J; bases unmatched to any gene: 2.

The chain has TRBV5-5 and TRBJ1-6, with 10 positions matching TRBD1. CDR3 length equals 15 residues. In germline, CDR1 is SGHKS, CDR2 YYEKEE (reference sequence). V dropped 4 bases and J dropped 11; count of bases not matched to a gene: 9. CDR3 sequence (DNA): TGTGCCAGCAGCAACTCCGGGACAGGGGTCGCACCCCTCCACTTT. Its translation: CASSNSGTGVAPLHF. The complete variable domain, with remaining parts taken from reference TRBV5-5 and TRBJ1-6, reads DAGVTQSPTHLIKTRGQQVTLRCSPISGHKSVSWYQQVLGQGPQFIFQYYEKEERGRGNFPDRFSARQFPNYSSELNVNALLLGDSALYLCASSNSGTGVAPLHFGNGTRLTVT.

CDR3 nucleotides: TGTGCCAGCAGTGAAGACGGACTCTCCTACGAGCAGTACTTC. Amino acids: CASSEDGLSYEQYF. The chain recombines TRBV2 with TRBJ2-7; tentative D call: TRBD2 (5 bases). With 1 base removed from V and 0 bases from J, the gap between germline ends came to 7 bases. Germline CDR1 is SNHLY and CDR2 is FYNNEI. The CDR3 is 14 residues long. The full variable domain, in which reference TRBV2 and TRBJ2-7 provide the parts outside the CDR3, is EPEVTQTPSHQVTQMGQEVILRCVPISNHLYFYWYRQILGQKVEFLVSFYNNEISEKSEIFDDQFSVERPDGSNFTLKIRSTKLEDSAMYFCASSEDGLSYEQYFGPGTRLTVT.

The chain combines TRBV28 with TRBJ2-4; no clear D gene. The ends were cut back, 4 bases at V and 7 bases at J, with 8 bases in the middle. Germline V gene sequence: CDR1 MDHEN, CDR2 SYDVKM. CDR3 length equals 12 residues. CDR3: CASSSGRNIQYF. CDR3 sequence (DNA): TGTGCCAGCAGTTCTGGCAGGAACATTCAGTACTTC.

This chain joins TRBV5-6 and TRBJ2-3; 10 bases agree with TRBD2. V gave up 2 bases and J gave up 2 bases; unmatched junction bases: 8. This CDR3 has 17 residues. Per the germline V gene, CDR1 is SGHDT and CDR2 is YYEEEE. CDR3 nucleotide sequence: TGTGCCAGCAGCTTTCGTCTAGCGGGAGCGATCACAGATACGCAGTATTTT. Translated: CASSFRLAGAITDTQYF.

The DNA of the CDR3 is TGTGCCAGCAGCTCACGACAGGGCGGGAACACTGAAGCTTTCTTT. This codes for CASSSRQGGNTEAFF. V usage is TRBV3-1 (or the pseudogene TRBV3-2) and J usage is TRBJ1-1; TRBD1 matches at 7 bases. Trimming cost V 5 bases and J 1 base; bases outside gene matches: 7. The CDR3 sequence is 15 residues long. Per the germline V gene, CDR1 is LGHDT and CDR2 is YNNKEL (reference sequence).

This chain uses TRBV30 with TRBJ2-1; 16 bases fit TRBD2. Losses at the gene ends were 2 bases for V and 1 base for J; bases not matched to a gene: 8. The germline CDR1 and CDR2 sequences are GTSNPN and SVGIG (reference sequence). This CDR3 is 19 amino acids long. The CDR3 loop is CAWSSPPGLAGGSYNEQFF. As DNA, the CDR3 is TGTGCCTGGAGTTCCCCCCCGGGACTAGCGGGAGGGTCCTACAATGAGCAGTTCTTC.

The rearrangement joins TRBV7-3 to TRBJ2-1; TRBD2 is a possible D gene (6 bases). Germline-derived CDR1 and CDR2 are SGHTA and FQGTGA. V lost 5 bases, J lost 5 bases, and 22 bases lay in between. The CDR3 is 17 amino acids. CDR3 DNA: TGTGCCAGCAGCCCTTGGAGGCAGCGGGCGGACCACAATGAGCAGTTCTTC. Its translation is CASSPWRQRADHNEQFF.

V and J are TRBV28 and TRBJ2-3; D call uncertain. The germline CDR1 and CDR2 sequences are MDHEN and SYDVKM. V lost 2 bases and J 4 bases, leaving 10 bases between the germline ends. CDR3 size: 14 residues. CDR3 in DNA: TGTGCCAGCAGTTTACTTACAAAGTCAGATACGCAGTATTTT. Amino acid sequence: CASSLLTKSDTQYF.

The genes are TRBV4-3 and TRBJ2-1, with TRBD2 matching 11 bases. The V gene's germline CDR1 is LGHNA and CDR2 YSLEER. The CDR3 is made up of 15 amino acids. The V gene end was trimmed by 4 bases and the J gene end by 4 bases; junction bases not matched to a gene: 3. This CDR3 is CASSLSGGVYNEQFF. CDR3 sequence (DNA): TGCGCCAGCAGCCTTAGCGGGGGGGTTTACAATGAGCAGTTCTTC.

The chain recombines TRBV7-3 with TRBJ2-3; 10 nucleotides agree with TRBD2. The CDR3 has 17 residues. The junction had 9 bases not matched to a gene; V was cut back by 3 bases and J by 3 bases. Germline assignment: CDR1 SGHTA and CDR2 FQGTGA. CDR3 bases: TGTGCCAGCAGCTTGTCTAGCGGGAGTCCCCGTACAGATACGCAGTATTTT. Encoded protein: CASSLSSGSPRTDTQYF. Combining the CDR3 with reference TRBV7-3 and TRBJ2-3 gives the whole variable domain GAGVSQTPSNKVTEKGKYVELRCDPISGHTALYWYRQSLGQGPEFLIYFQGTGAADDSGLPNDRFFAVRPEGSVSTLKIQRTERGDSAVYLCASSLSSGSPRTDTQYFGPGTRLTVL.